The source of this T cell receptor (beta chain) is a study of T cell responses to AZD1222 COVID-19 vaccine. Germline CDR1 SGHNT, CDR2 YENEEA. The CDR3 runs 15 residues. Trimming took off 3 bases at V and 0 bases at J, with 11 bases between the two ends. The protocol was immunoSEQ multiplex PCR, while the TCRdb copy is restricted to in-frame clones and leaves out a portion. The repertoire holds about 94,000 clones, with over 75% as singletons. This receptor was identified in an adult in good health. The chain uses TRBV11-3 and TRBJ1-1, with a possible D match to TRBD1 (6 bases). The sample in question was peripheral blood, obtained on day 0 of AZD1222 vaccination. The CDR3 DNA follows: TGTGCCAGCAGCTTGACTACAGGGATGAACACTGAAGCTTTCTTT. Amino acids: CASSLTTGMNTEAFF.